A selection of T cell receptor beta chains follows, all from one sample in a study of T cells expressing NK-cell markers. From its re-call of the 5' RACE reads, TCRdb lists each CDR3 protein once, without DNA. Its clone listing holds 150,000 or so distinct CDR3 sequences. The sample comprised blood T cells: a sorted CD56 or NKG2C T cell subset, CD4+ or CD8+ T cells, or bulk PBMC T cells (not recorded which). These receptors came from a woman between 45 and 60 years old in good health. The CDR3 runs from the conserved cysteine through the conserved F or W. The order of the fields is J gene, V gene, CDR3 protein.

>TRBJ1-3|TRBV7-6
CASSRDSWVAGNTIYF
>TRBJ1-3|TRBV6-1
CASTIDGSSGNTIYF
>TRBJ2-7|TRBV12-3/TRBV12-4
CASSLAPAGVREQYF
>TRBJ2-1|TRBV13
CASLWRAQTFNEQFF
>TRBJ2-2|TRBV5-8
CASSSRINTGELFF
>TRBJ2-3|TRBV20-1
CSARDPSGGFSTDTQYF
>TRBJ2-1|TRBV7-8
CASSLDIGVRLPEQFF
>TRBJ2-7|TRBV11-2
CASSPQGLRYEQYF
>TRBJ2-3|TRBV27
CASRGLAAVLSTDTQYF
>TRBJ2-5|TRBV2
CASRGTSWWTQYF
>TRBJ1-3|TRBV29-1
CSVTRVDSGNTIYF
>TRBJ1-2|TRBV7-9
CASSDLGDRDTF
>TRBJ2-3|TRBV9
CASSVGAAGTDTQYF
>TRBJ2-7|TRBV4-1
CASSQAKAGFEQYF
>TRBJ2-1|TRBV24-1
CATSDLRGANEQFF
>TRBJ1-5|TRBV5-6
CASSQTGNQPQHF
>TRBJ2-1|TRBV7-9
CASSLAQGSTWGNAQFF
>TRBJ2-1|TRBV27
CASSGGLGRNGIGSYNEQFF
>TRBJ2-2|TRBV20-1
CSARGLSGELFF
>TRBJ2-1|TRBV7-9
CASRRDGEQFF
>TRBJ2-3|TRBV20-1
CSALPRGEASTDTQYF
>TRBJ2-1|TRBV5-1
CASSLASGEQFF
>TRBJ2-3|TRBV4-1
CASSHPDADTQYF
>TRBJ2-7|TRBV6-5
CASSLGLAGHYEQYF
>TRBJ2-1|TRBV11-3
CASSLTGPSSYNEQFF
>TRBJ2-7|TRBV7-9
CASTYFGGDGIYEQYF
>TRBJ2-2|TRBV20-1
CSATDRGPAGELFF
>TRBJ2-3|TRBV6-5
CATGPLGDTQYF
>TRBJ1-1|TRBV29-1
CSGLEGTEAFF
>TRBJ2-3|TRBV5-1
CASSLVGRKGDTQYF
>TRBJ2-2|TRBV3-1
CASSQAPTGVDTGELFF
>TRBJ2-3|TRBV20-1
CSARDAYGGATDTQYF
>TRBJ1-2|TRBV20-1
CSARRREIYGYTF
>TRBJ2-7|TRBV20-1
CSASGVAGYAYEQYF
>TRBJ2-3|TRBV12-3/TRBV12-4
CASGPGGVASLSTDTQYF